The 14 T cell receptor beta chains in this list originate from one sample, sequenced in a study of T cells after yellow fever vaccination (dated by TCRdb to between 2018 and 2020). What this sample's treatment or condition label stands for: live attenuated yellow fever vaccine strain. The library was generated by 5' RACE. Sequencing took place on an Illumina HiSeq 2500. TCRdb reworked the public reads: Q25 trimming with fastp, MiXCR clone assembly, productive beta chains retained. Every entry covers one CDR3 protein and lists the most common genes and DNA from its rows. The sample contains under 200,000 distinct CDR3 sequences, approximately 6.8% of them found a single time. The ten largest clones represent more than 2% of the sample. This sample comprised CD4+ T cells sorted from PBMCs, obtained around 5 days after the first yellow fever vaccination. The receptor source for this set is a man aged 18 to 30 who received the YFV17D yellow fever vaccine.

This clonotype has ten or more counts. The genes are TRBV5-1 and TRBJ2-3; 13 bases map to TRBD2. The germline gives CDR1 SGHRS, CDR2 YFSETQ. Trimming at V came to 5 bases and at J to 4 bases, leaving 10 bases not matched to a gene. The CDR3 extends over 17 amino acids. CDR3 sequence (DNA): TGCGCCAGCAGAGGTATCACTAGCGGGGGGGCTCCAGATACGCAGTATTTT. It specifies CASRGITSGGAPDTQYF.

This clonotype was recorded at least ten times. Written as DNA, the CDR3 is TGTGCCAGCAGTTACTATAGGCTAAGCTCCTACAATGAGCAGTTCTTC. It encodes CASSYYRLSSYNEQFF. J is TRBJ2-1 and V is TRBV6-2 or TRBV6-3; D remains unclear. V was shortened by 1 base and J by 0 bases, with 10 bases between the two germline ends. In germline, CDR1 is MNHEY, CDR2 SVGEGT. This CDR3 comprises 16 residues.

The genes are TRBV18 and TRBJ1-6; D unclear. From germline, CDR1 is KGHSH and CDR2 LQKENI. The CDR3 covers 14 residues. V shed 3 bases and J shed 5 bases, with 8 bases lying between them. CDR3 sequence (DNA): TGTGCCAGCTCACCCAGAGATGATAATTCACCCCTCCACTTT. It is translated as CASSPRDDNSPLHF. Looking up the rest from reference TRBV18 and TRBJ1-6 gives the full variable domain: NAGVMQNPRHLVRRRGQEARLRCSPMKGHSHVYWYRQLPEEGLKFMVYLQKENIIDESGMPKERFSAEFPKEGPSILRIQQVVRGDSAAYFCASSPRDDNSPLHFGNGTRLTVT.

This clonotype occurred many times. J is TRBJ2-3 and V is TRBV20-1; D call uncertain. This CDR3 region has 14 residues. The germline V and J ends were trimmed by 5 bases and 2 bases, with 14 bases remaining between them. CDR1 is DFQATT and CDR2 is SNEGSKA in the germline V gene (reference sequence). CDR3 sequence (DNA): TGCAGTGCTTACGGTCCCACAACCACAGATACGCAGTATTTT. Its protein product is CSAYGPTTTDTQYF.

There are many counts of this clonotype. The chain is built from TRBV6-1 and TRBJ1-1; TRBD1 matches 8 bases. J lost 3 bases, V lost 5 bases, and 11 bases had no gene match. The CDR3 is made up of 16 amino acids. From germline, CDR1 is MNHNS and CDR2 SASEGT. The CDR3 DNA is TGTGCCAGCAGTAAGACAGGGGCCGCCAAAGACACTGAAGCTTTCTTT. Encoded protein: CASSKTGAAKDTEAFF.

This clonotype occurred many times. The V gene is TRBV9, the J gene TRBJ2-1, with D perhaps TRBD1 (5 bases). Germline V gene data show CDR1 as SGDLS and CDR2 as YYNGEE. The CDR3 has 15 residues. Trimming cost V 0 bases and J 8 bases, with 15 bases left between them. The CDR3 nucleotides read TGTGCCAGCAGCGTAGGGGGCACCGAGGCGTATGAGCAGTTCTTC. Translated, it gives CASSVGGTEAYEQFF.

V gene TRBV7-2 combines with J gene TRBJ1-2, with D uncertain. The CDR3 is 13 amino acids. Germline values: CDR1 SGHTA, CDR2 FQGNSA. Trimming pared 3 bases from V and 5 bases from J, leaving 10 bases between. DNA of the CDR3: TGTGCCAGCAGCTTCTACAGCGTTTATGGCTACACCTTC. The encoded protein is CASSFYSVYGYTF.

This clonotype was recorded at least ten times. The junction departs from the called germline gene at one end, perhaps through a read error. The V and J genes are TRBV4-3 and TRBJ2-4, with D tentatively TRBD1 (6 bases). The CDR3 totals 14 residues. Germline V gene data show CDR1 as LGHNA and CDR2 as YSLEER. CDR3 DNA: TGCGCCAGCAGCCAAGATCCCCGAGGACAGATTTGGAACTTC. This translates into CASSQDPRGQIWNF.

This clonotype was recorded many times. The CDR3 coding sequence is TGTGCCAGCAGTATGAGCCTTGAGACCCAGTACTTC. Translating it yields CASSMSLETQYF. This rearrangement joins TRBV7-6 to TRBJ2-5, with no clear D. The ends were cut back, 6 bases at V and 5 bases at J, with 10 bases in the middle. The CDR3 runs 12 residues. Germline V gene lookup returns CDR1 SGHVS and CDR2 FNYEAQ.

To note about this clonotype: This could be a read error, since a much larger clone is one nucleotide away. In DNA form, the CDR3 reads TGTGCCAGCAGCCCAGGGGGATCCTGGGATACTGAGCAGTCCTTC. Translation: CASSPGGSWDTEQSF. The rearrangement uses TRBV14 and TRBJ2-1, with 7 nucleotides matching TRBD1. The length of the CDR3 is 15 residues. Germline CDR1 reads SGHDN; CDR2 reads FVKESK.

Ten or more counts support this clonotype. The rearrangement uses TRBV20-1 and TRBJ2-4; 7 nucleotides align to TRBD2. Losses at the gene ends were 5 bases for V and 1 base for J; bases not matched to a gene: 5. Germline CDR1 is DFQATT and CDR2 is SNEGSKA (reference sequence). This CDR3 comprises 14 residues. The CDR3 protein is CSARGLGAKNIQYF. CDR3 nucleotide sequence: TGCAGTGCTCGTGGACTAGGGGCCAAAAACATTCAGTACTTC.

This clonotype was seen a few times. The CDR3 protein is CASNLITGARSSPLHF. Here the CDR3 DNA reads TGTGCCAGCAATCTGATTACAGGGGCAAGGAGTTCACCCCTCCACTTT. The genes are TRBV12-3 or TRBV12-4 and TRBJ1-6; 7 nucleotides line up with TRBD1. The CDR3 loop spans 16 amino acids. The V gene end was trimmed by 7 bases and the J gene end by 9 bases; junction bases not matched to a gene: 15.

There are many counts of this clonotype. CDR3 in DNA: TGCAGTGCTAGCATACTAGCGGGAGAGACCCAGTACTTC. It codes for CSASILAGETQYF. V gene TRBV20-1 combines with J gene TRBJ2-5; 9 bases are shared with TRBD2. Trimming cost V 3 bases and J 4 bases; bases outside gene matches: 3. Per the germline V gene, CDR1 is DFQATT and CDR2 is SNEGSKA (reference sequence). This CDR3 contains 13 residues.

In its sample, this clonotype was seen a few times. This sequence joins TRBV2 and TRBJ1-5; D not resolved. The ends were cut back, 5 bases at V and 0 bases at J, with 14 bases in the middle. Germline CDR1 SNHLY, CDR2 FYNNEI. This CDR3 has 16 residues. The CDR3 here is CASSYAAAYSNQPQHF. The CDR3 region has the DNA TGTGCCAGCAGTTACGCTGCGGCGTATAGCAATCAGCCCCAGCATTTT.